One T cell receptor beta chain is described in this entry. This entry belongs to a study of Graves' ophthalmopathy and Graves' hyperthyroidism. Other autoimmune diseases, uncontrolled infections, pregnancy or lactation ruled patients out of participation. Clinical symptoms and serum thyroxine were used for diagnosis; TRAb, thyroid ultrasound and orbital computed tomography were also relied on. The ends lost 2 bases at V and 4 bases at J; junction bases unmatched: 22. There are 20 residues in the CDR3. Amplification of the TCR beta CDR3 regions used RNA transcripts (as template). Second-round multiplex PCR came after a first-round RT-PCR that employed HTBI primers. TCRdb re-called the multiplex PCR reads with MiXCR, one entry per CDR3 protein. This table has around 590,000 distinct CDR3 sequences, under 45% appearing once.

This TCR was recovered from an adult man with Graves' hyperthyroidism. The genes are TRBV12-3 or TRBV12-4 and TRBJ2-7; 8 bases line up with TRBD2. Sequences were obtained from peripheral blood or thyroid tissue (not recorded which). This CDR3 reads CASSLPRGEWANGNAYEQYF. The CDR3 DNA sequence: TGTGCCAGCAGTTTACCGCGGGGGGAGTGGGCCAATGGGAATGCTTACGAGCAGTACTTC.